The clone carrying this TCR beta chain was counted ten times or more. Its antigen remains unidentified. The data stem from a study of type 1 regulatory T cells. Study-wide context: An in vitro protocol generated T-allo10, a Tr1-enriched, alloantigen-specific CD4 T cell product. Findings and caveats of the study: Compared with non-type 1 regulatory T cells, type 1 regulatory T cells showed a more restricted TCR repertoire.

Losses at the gene ends were 3 bases for V and 7 bases for J; bases not matched to a gene: 8. The CDR3 has 15 residues. In germline, CDR1 is MDHEN, CDR2 SYDVKM. TCRdb processed the reads anew with MiXCR; each CDR3 protein has one entry. The table has approximately 42,000 distinct CDR3 sequences, less than 15% seen once. The TCR comes from a human donor in good health. This sequence joins TRBV28 and TRBJ2-1; 8 bases line up with TRBD2. Source material: cultured non-Tr1 T cells, either the whole culture or a sorted T cell fraction (not recorded which). The CDR3 reads CASSLPSGSGNEQFF. CDR3 in DNA: TGTGCCAGCAGTTTGCCTAGCGGGTCGGGGAATGAGCAGTTCTTC.